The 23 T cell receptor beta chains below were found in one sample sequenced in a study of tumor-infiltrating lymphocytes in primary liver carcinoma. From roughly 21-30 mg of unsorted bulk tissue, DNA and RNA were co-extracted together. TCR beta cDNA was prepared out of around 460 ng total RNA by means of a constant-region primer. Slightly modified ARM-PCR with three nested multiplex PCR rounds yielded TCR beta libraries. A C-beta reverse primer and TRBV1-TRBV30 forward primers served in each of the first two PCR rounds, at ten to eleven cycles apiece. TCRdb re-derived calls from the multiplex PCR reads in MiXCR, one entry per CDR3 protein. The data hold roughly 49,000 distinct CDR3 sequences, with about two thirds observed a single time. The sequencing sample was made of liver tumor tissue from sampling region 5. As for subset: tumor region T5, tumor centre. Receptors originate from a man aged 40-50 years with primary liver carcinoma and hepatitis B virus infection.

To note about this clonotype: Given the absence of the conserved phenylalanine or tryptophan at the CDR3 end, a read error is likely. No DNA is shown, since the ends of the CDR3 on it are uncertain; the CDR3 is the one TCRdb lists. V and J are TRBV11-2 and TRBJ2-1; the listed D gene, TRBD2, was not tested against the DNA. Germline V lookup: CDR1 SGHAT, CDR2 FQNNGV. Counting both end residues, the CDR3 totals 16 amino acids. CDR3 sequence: CTSSYSSTSGRGGWLY.

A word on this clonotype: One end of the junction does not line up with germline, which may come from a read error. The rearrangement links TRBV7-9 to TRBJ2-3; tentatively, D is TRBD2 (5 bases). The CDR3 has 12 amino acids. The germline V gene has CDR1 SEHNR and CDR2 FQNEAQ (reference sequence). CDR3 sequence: CASSSGSNTQYF. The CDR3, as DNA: TGCGCCAGCAGCTCGGGATCAAATACGCAGTATTTT.

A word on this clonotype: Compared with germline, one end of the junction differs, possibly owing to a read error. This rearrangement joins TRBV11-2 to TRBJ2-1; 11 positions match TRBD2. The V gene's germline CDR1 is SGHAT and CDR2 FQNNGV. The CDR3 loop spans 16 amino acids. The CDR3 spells CAISSRPSGRIHEQFF. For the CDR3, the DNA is TGTGCCATCAGCTCACGCCCTAGCGGGAGGATCCATGAGCAGTTCTTC.

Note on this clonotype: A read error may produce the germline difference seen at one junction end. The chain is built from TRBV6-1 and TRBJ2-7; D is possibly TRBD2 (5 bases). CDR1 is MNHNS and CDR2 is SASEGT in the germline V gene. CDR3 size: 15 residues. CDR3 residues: CASSIMAHRGDEQYF. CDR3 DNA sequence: TGTGCCAGCAGTATAATGGCACACCGGGGTGACGAGCAATACTTC.

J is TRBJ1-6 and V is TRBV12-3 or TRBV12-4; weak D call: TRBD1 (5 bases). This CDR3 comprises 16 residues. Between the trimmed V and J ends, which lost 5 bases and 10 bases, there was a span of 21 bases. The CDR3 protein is CASSPCSSRVGSPLHF. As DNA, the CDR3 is TGTGCCAGCAGTCCATGCTCGAGCAGGGTGGGATCACCCCTCCACTTT.

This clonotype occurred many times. The CDR3 DNA sequence: TGTGCCAGCAGCCAAGACGGACCGAGCTCCTACGAGCAGTACTTC. Translation: CASSQDGPSSYEQYF. This chain uses TRBV4-2 with TRBJ2-7; D gene uncertain. Germline assignment: CDR1 LGHNA and CDR2 YNFKEQ. The CDR3 sequence is 15 residues long. V was clipped by 0 bases and J by 0 bases, with 9 bases between them.

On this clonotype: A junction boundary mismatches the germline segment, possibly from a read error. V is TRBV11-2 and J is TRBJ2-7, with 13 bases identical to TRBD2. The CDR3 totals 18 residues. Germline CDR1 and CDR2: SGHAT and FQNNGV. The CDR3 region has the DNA TGTGCCAGCAACTTATCCTTTGGACTAGCGGGAGTGGGGTACGAGCAGTACTTC. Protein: CASNLSFGLAGVGYEQYF. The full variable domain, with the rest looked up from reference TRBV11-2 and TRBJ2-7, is EAGVAQSPRYKIIEKRQSVAFWCNPISGHATLYWYQQILGQGPKLLIQFQNNGVVDDSQLPKDRFSAERLKGVDSTLKIQPAKLEDSAVYLCASNLSFGLAGVGYEQYFGPGTRLTVT.

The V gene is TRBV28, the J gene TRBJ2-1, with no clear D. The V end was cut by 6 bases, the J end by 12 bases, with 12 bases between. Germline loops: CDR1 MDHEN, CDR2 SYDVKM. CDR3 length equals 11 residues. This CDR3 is CASSLEEVQFF. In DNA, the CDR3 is TGTGCCAGCAGCCTTGAGGAAGTGCAGTTCTTC.

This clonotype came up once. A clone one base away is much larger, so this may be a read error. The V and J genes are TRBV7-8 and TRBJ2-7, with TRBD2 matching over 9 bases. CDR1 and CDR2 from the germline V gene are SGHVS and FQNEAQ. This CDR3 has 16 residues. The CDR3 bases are TGTGCCAACAGCTTAGAACTAGCGGGTAACTCCTACGAGCAGTACTTC. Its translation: CANSLELAGNSYEQYF.

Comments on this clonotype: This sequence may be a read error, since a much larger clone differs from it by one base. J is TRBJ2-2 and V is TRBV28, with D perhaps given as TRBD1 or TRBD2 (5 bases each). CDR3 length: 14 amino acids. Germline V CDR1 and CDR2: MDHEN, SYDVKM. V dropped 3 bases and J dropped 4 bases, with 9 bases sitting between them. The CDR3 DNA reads TGTGCCAGCAGTTTGGAGGACACCACCGGGGAGCTGTTTTTT. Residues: CASSLEDTTGELFF.

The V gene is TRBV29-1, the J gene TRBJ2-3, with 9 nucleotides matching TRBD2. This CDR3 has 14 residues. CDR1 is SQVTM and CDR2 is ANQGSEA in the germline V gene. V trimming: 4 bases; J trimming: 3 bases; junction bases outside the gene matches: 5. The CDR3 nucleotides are TGCAGCGTTGGACTAGCGGAGAATACAGATACGCAGTATTTT. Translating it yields CSVGLAENTDTQYF.

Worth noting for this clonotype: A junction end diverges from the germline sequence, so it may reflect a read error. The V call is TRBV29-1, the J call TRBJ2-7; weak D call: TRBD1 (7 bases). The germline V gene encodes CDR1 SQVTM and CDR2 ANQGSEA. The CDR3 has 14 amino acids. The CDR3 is CSVASVRGPYKQYF. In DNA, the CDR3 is TGCAGTGTTGCTAGCGTAAGGGGGCCCTACAAGCAGTACTTC.

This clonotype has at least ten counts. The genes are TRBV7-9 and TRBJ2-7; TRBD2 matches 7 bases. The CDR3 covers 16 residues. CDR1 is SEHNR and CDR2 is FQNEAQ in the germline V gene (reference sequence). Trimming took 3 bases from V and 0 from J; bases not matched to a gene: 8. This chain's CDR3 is CASSFGQAGPSYEQYF. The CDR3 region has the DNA TGTGCCAGCAGCTTCGGGCAAGCGGGACCCTCCTACGAGCAGTACTTC.

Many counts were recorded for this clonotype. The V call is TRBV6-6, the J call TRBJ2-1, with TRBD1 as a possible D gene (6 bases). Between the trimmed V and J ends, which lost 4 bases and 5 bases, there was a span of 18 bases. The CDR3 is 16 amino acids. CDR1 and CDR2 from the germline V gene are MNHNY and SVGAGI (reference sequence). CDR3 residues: CASSLLRGTEDNEQFF. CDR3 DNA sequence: TGTGCCAGCAGTTTACTTAGGGGGACCGAGGACAATGAGCAGTTCTTC.

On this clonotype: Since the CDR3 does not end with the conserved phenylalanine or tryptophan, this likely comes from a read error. This chain's CDR3 is CSASRGGSGKETQYY. The CDR3 region has the DNA TGCAGTGCTTCCCGCGGCGGGAGCGGGAAGGAGACCCAGTACTAC. J is TRBJ2-5 and V is TRBV20-1; 7 nucleotides agree with TRBD2. The CDR3 consists of 15 residues. Germline V gene data show CDR1 as DFQATT and CDR2 as SNEGSKA (reference sequence). Trimming cost V 5 bases and J 5 bases; bases outside gene matches: 14.

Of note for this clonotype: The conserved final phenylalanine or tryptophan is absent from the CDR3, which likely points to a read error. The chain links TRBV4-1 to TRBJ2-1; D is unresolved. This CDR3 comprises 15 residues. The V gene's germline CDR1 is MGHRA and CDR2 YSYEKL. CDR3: CASIQRSVTYNEQFS. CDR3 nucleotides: TGCGCCAGCATCCAAAGATCTGTGACCTACAATGAGCAGTTCTCC.

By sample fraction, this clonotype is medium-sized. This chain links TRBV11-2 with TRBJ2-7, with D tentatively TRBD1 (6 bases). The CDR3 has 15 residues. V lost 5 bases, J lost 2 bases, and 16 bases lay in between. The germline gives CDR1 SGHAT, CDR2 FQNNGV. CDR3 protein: CASSPRGYRTYEQYF. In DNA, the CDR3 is TGTGCCAGCAGCCCTAGGGGGTATCGTACCTACGAGCAGTACTTC.

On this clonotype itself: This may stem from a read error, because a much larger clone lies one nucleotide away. CDR3 bases: TGTGCCAGCAGTAAGTGGACCGGATCCTACGAGCAGTACTTC. Its protein is CASSKWTGSYEQYF. The chain uses TRBV28 and TRBJ2-7; no clear D. The CDR3 covers 14 residues. With 5 bases removed from V and 1 base from J, the gap between germline ends came to 12 bases. Germline V gives CDR1 MDHEN, CDR2 SYDVKM.

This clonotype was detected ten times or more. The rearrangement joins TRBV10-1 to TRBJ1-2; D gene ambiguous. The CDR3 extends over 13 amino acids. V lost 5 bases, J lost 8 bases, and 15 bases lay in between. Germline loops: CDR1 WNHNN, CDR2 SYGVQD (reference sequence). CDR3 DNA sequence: TGCGCCAGCAGTCCCCTCCCCGGATACGGCTACACCTTC. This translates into CASSPLPGYGYTF.

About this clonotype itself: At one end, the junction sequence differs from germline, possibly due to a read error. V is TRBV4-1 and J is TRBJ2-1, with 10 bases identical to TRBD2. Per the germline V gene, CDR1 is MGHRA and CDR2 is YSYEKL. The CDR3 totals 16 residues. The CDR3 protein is CASSQDGTSAYNGQFF. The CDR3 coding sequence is TGCGCCAGCAGCCAAGACGGGACTAGCGCCTACAATGGGCAGTTCTTC.

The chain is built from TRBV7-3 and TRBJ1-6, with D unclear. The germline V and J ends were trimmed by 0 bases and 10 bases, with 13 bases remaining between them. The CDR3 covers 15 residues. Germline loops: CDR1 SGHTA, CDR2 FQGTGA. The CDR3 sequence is CASSLTPGDDSPLHF. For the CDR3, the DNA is TGTGCCAGCAGCTTAACGCCGGGCGACGACTCACCCCTCCACTTT.

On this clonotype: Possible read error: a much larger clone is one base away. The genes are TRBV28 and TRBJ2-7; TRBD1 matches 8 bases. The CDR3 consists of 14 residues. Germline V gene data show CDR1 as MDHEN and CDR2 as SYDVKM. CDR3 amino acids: CVSHATQGAKEQYF. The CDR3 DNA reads TGTGTCAGCCACGCGACGCAGGGGGCGAAGGAGCAGTACTTC.

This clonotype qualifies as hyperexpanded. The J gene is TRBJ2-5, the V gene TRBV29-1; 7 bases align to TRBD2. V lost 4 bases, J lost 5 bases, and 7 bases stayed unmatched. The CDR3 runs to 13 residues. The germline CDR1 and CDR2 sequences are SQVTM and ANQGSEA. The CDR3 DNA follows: TGCAGCGTTGGTGGGAGGGCCGCTGAGACCCAGTACTTC. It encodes CSVGGRAAETQYF. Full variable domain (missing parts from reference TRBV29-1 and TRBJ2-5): SAVISQKPSRDICQRGTSLTIQCQVDSQVTMMFWYRQQPGQSLTLIATANQGSEATYESGFVIDKFPISRPNLTFSTLTVSNMSPEDSSIYLCSVGGRAAETQYFGPGTRLLVL.